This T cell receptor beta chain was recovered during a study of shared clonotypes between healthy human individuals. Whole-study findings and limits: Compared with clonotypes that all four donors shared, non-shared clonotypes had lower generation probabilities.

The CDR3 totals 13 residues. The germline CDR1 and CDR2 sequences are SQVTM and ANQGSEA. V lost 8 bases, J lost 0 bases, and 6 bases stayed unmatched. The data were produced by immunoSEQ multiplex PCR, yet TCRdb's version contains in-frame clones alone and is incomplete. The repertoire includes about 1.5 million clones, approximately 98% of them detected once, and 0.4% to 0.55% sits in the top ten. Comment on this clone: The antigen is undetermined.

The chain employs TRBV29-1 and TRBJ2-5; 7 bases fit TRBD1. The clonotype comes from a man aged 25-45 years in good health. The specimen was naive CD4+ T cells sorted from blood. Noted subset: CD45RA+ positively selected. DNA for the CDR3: TGCAGCACGAAGGGACAGTACCAAGAGACCCAGTACTTC. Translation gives CSTKGQYQETQYF.